This TCR beta chain is from a study of regulatory T cells in long-lasting Graves disease (dated by TCRdb to the early 2020s). Concerning the study at large: Patients with newly diagnosed Graves' disease had been on antithyroid drugs for under 3 months. The study was registered as a clinical trial and conducted in China. A total of about 33 samples underwent TCR sequencing, from roughly 13 patients with persistent Graves' disease and some 20 patients with newly diagnosed Graves' disease. Persistent Graves' disease patients were compared with newly diagnosed Graves' disease patients by peripheral blood TCR sequencing and RNA sequencing.

As concerns this clonotype: This receptor's antigen is unknown. Qualities for individual bases were not recorded, and no much larger clone is one base off.

At the junction V is shortened by 4 bases and J by 7 bases; bases outside the gene matches: 9. Including the terminal cysteine and phenylalanine, the CDR3 comprises 17 residues. The read is trimmed to its CDR3 DNA, 51 bases read in frame from base 1. Per the germline V gene, SNHLY is the CDR1 and FYNNEI is the CDR2. The method was multiplex PCR. This sample was sequenced with an Illumina HiSeq 4000. CDR3 regions were amplified by Arm-PCR with iRepertoire HTBI primers to construct TCR beta libraries. Before sequencing, the PCR products underwent gel purification. Processing in the source paper ran as follows. Across samples, roughly 60 TRBV and 15 or so TRBJ segments were identified and used for gene usage analysis of CDR3 amino acid clonotypes. COPE and FqMerger were used to merge the filtered high-quality paired reads into contigs. BLAST was used to align contigs to IMGT TRBV, TRBD and TRBJ reference genes, and CDR3 was defined according to IMGT. Highly expanded clones were defined as clonotypes with a frequency above 0.1%. Shannon entropy served as the measure of repertoire diversity, while the Gini coefficient captured V-J evenness. Public clonotypes were defined as clonotypes shared by more than one individual. TCRdb redid the processing of the public reads, applying fastp at Q25 and MiXCR, and retained in-frame beta chains. For every CDR3 protein sequence, its rows merge into one entry that carries the most common genes and DNA. TCRdb's processing, not the authors' own work, is the source of the V and J calls. Here the sample has some 410,000 distinct CDR3 sequences; approximately 16% occur a single time. Roughly 10% of the sample comes from the top ten.

What the time point label conveys for this sample: newly diagnosed GD, antithyroid drugs for less than 3 months. For both TCR sequencing and RNA sequencing, RNA was extracted from PBMCs using TRIzol. Graves' disease was diagnosed according to American Thyroid Association guidelines. Patients were recruited from an endocrinology department in Xi'an, China. Each patient gave 7 to 9.5 milliliters of peripheral blood, collected in an EDTA anticoagulant tube. Ficoll Paque Plus density gradient separation was used to isolate PBMCs, and no further T cell sorting was done. An Agilent 2100 Bioanalyzer and agarose gel were used to check RNA quality, and a NanoDrop 2000 was used to measure RNA concentration. The research as a whole found: Peripheral blood alone was examined, since thyroid tissue, which constituted the primary lesion, could not be accessed. As a limitation, the authors acknowledged that the small sample size may reduce accuracy. Patients with persistent disease shared more public clonotypes (about 2,500) than newly diagnosed patients did (around 1,000). Persistent disease showed preferential use of TRBV28, TRBJ1-2 and TRBJ2-5, whereas newly diagnosed disease favored TRBV20-1 and TRBJ2-1. Sequencing and analysis were limited to the TCR beta chain. Persistent Graves' disease patients showed lower TCR Shannon entropy and fewer highly expanded clones than newly diagnosed patients, suggesting clonal expansion.

The data also belong to a second study, concerning T cells in Graves' hyperthyroidism and ophthalmopathy. Drawing on the second study: Stable Graves' hyperthyroidism was defined as the absence of progression to ophthalmopathy over 18 months of follow-up. Hyperthyroidism patients were aged 18 to 65 years and newly diagnosed, with disease duration of less than 2 months. Patients with uncontrolled infections, other autoimmune diseases, pregnancy or lactation were excluded. Clinical symptoms, serum thyroxine and TRAb, thyroid ultrasound, and orbital computed tomography formed the basis for the diagnoses. A first-round RT-PCR of the TCR CDR3 used the HTBI primer set with the Qiagen OneStep RT-PCR kit. Most expanded thyroid clonotypes (frequency above 0.001) were also detected in blood, a finding suggesting that blood repertoires may reflect thyroid immune responses. A model built on a 13 V-J signature distinguished ophthalmopathy from stable hyperthyroidism, reaching 85% to 90% sensitivity and 81.08% specificity in cross-validation and 80%/75% in testing. During validation, the model predicted progression to ophthalmopathy a median of roughly six months ahead of onset, with roughly 65% sensitivity and 72% to 80% specificity. TCR V-J signatures able to tell the groups apart were searched for in a discovery cohort of about a hundred patients, of whom over 40 had Graves' ophthalmopathy and 57 had stable Graves' hyperthyroidism. Prospective prediction of ophthalmopathy was tested in an independent validation cohort consisting of 18 to 20 hyperthyroidism patients and over 15 patients who later progressed to ophthalmopathy. The 75 to 100 discovery patients were randomly split 7:3 into training and test sets. The study also compared thyroid tissue and blood T-cell repertoires from a handful of Graves' hyperthyroidism patients. After blood sampling, hyperthyroidism patients were treated with methimazole at a starting dose of 30 mg daily, and ophthalmopathy patients were treated with high-dose intravenous methylprednisolone. Libraries were constructed in a second round of multiplex PCR, after which size selection and purification were performed. The libraries were sequenced on an Illumina HiSeq2000 using paired-end 100 bp reads. SOAPnuke was used to process the raw data, throwing out any read that contained adapters or uncalled bases, had a mean Phred below 15, or lacked an exact constant-primer or identifier match. COPE v1.2.5 was used to merge high-quality paired reads, and clonotypes were defined as unique nucleotide sequences. MiTCR v1.1 was used to align the clonotypes against IMGT TRBV, TRBD and TRBJ reference segments. Only V-J combinations with frequency above 0.0001, covering about 99% of repertoires, were analysed. The TCS score was defined as F50 (clonal expansion) divided by E x V (chaos), with BLOSUM62-based TCRdist calculated between CDR3 peptides within each V-J. Welch's t-statistics and random forest reduced 500 to 650 V-J features to 13, which were used in a naive Bayes classifier (R e1071). Sample size was not statistically predetermined, and investigators were not blinded to group allocation. The paper reports TCR Vbeta CDR3 sequencing of approximately 140 peripheral blood samples: under 45 ophthalmopathy, roughly 80 hyperthyroidism and some 17 progressor patients.

The rearrangement combines TRBV2 with TRBJ1-6; the junction holds 11 bases that match TRBD1. Material: peripheral blood mononuclear cells (PBMCs), obtained at new diagnosis, from a patient treated with antithyroid drugs. This sequence originates from a woman aged 25-40 years with Graves disease. Donor details come from another sample of the same person, matched by shared clones. CDR3 sequence: CASSVSGQGAYNSPLHF. In nucleotides, the sequence is TGTGCCAGCAGTGTAAGTGGACAGGGGGCATACAATTCACCCCTCCACTTT.